This T cell receptor beta chain was observed in a study of cytomegalovirus exposure and HLA in healthy donors. Study in general: The roughly 120 validation repertoires were reported in a later analysis to have been generated on the same platform as the approximately 700 first-cohort repertoires. General observations from the study: Most sequenced TCRs were rare (though some public TCRs occurred in many donors). Investigators reported 150 to 200 TCR beta chains as tied to cytomegalovirus.

Separation from the approximately 690-subject first cohort characterized the roughly 120-subject validation cohort, to which the donors belonged. The method was immunoSEQ multiplex PCR; TCRdb's version includes in-frame clones alone and lacks a portion of them. In the table there are tens of thousands of clones, around nine tenths of which are singletons. A word on this clone: The antigen is undetermined.

The sequenced sample consisted of PBMCs. This TCR was sampled from a young woman in good health and CMV-seronegative.

The CDR3 DNA follows: TGCGCCAGCAGCCAAGGACAGGGAAGGGCCGGGGAGCTGTTTTTT. This encodes CASSQGQGRAGELFF. The chain has TRBV4-1 and TRBJ2-2, with 7 bases fitting TRBD1. J was trimmed by 6 bases and V by 1 base; bases with no gene match: 5. This CDR3 spans 15 amino acids. The germline V gene has CDR1 MGHRA and CDR2 YSYEKL.